This T cell receptor beta chain was captured by sequencing in a study of shared clonotypes between healthy human individuals. Broader study findings: Naive subsets, compared against memory subsets, generally had larger estimated richness values. Among a few donors, approximately 5% of naive CD4 clonotypes were found in common.

TCRdb keeps only in-frame clones here, not all; method: immunoSEQ multiplex PCR. The sample has roughly 2 million clones; about 94% are singletons. The CDR3 runs to 15 residues. The V end lost 5 bases, the J end lost 1 base, and 14 bases lay between the germline ends. Germline V gene lookup returns CDR1 SEHNR and CDR2 FQNEAQ (reference sequence). With regard to this clone: As yet, its antigen is unknown. Other DNA sequences in the sample encode the same CDR3.

The sequence derives from a man aged 18 to 29 in good health. Sequencing was carried out using naive CD4+ T cells sorted from blood. This sample's subset: CD45RA+ positively selected. V usage is TRBV7-9 and J usage is TRBJ2-5; D could derive from TRBD1 or TRBD2 (5 bases each). CDR3 region: CASSLNTGLQETQYF. CDR3 in DNA: TGTGCCAGCAGCCTGAACACGGGGCTCCAAGAGACCCAGTACTTC.